The clone carrying this T cell receptor gamma chain is medium-sized in the sample. The same CDR3 arises from other DNA sequences in this sample as well. These data originate in a study of gamma-delta T cells after stem cell transplantation. The CDR3 has 11 amino acids. The V segment lost 2 bases and the J segment 8 bases; nucleotides outside the gene matches: 3. From germline, CDR1 is GITISATS and CDR2 ISYDGTV (reference sequence). TCRdb made new clone calls on the RT-PCR reads using CATT. The sample lists approximately 3,700 gamma-chain clones, around 5.1% occurring once. This sequence joins TRGV9 and TRGJ1 or TRGJ2. Input material: gamma-delta T cells. This receptor was obtained from a human donor. It is not recorded whose cells these are; they may come from a transplant donor. CDR3 amino acids: CALWEENKKLF. The CDR3 DNA reads as TGTGCCTTGTGGGAGGAGAATAAGAAACTCTTT.